This T cell receptor beta chain was recovered during a study of T-cell reconstitution after alpha-beta-depleted transplantation in children. Whole-study results and caveats: There were reportedly several hundred expanded graft clones from which alpha-beta T cells came about two months after transplant. T-cell counts and diversity were attributed mostly to newly produced T cells one year after transplant.

Preparation of the TCRbeta library involved a method that used unique molecular identifiers. TCRdb used MiXCR to reprocess the PCR reads, holding one entry per CDR3 protein. The sample shows about a million distinct CDR3 sequences, under 30% of them seen only once. CDR3 size: 16 residues. The germline gives CDR1 MNHEY, CDR2 SVGAGI. Trimming cost V 0 bases and J 2 bases, with 14 bases left between them. This clonotype was detected only a few times. Its specificity is not known. This chain connects TRBV6-5 to TRBJ2-7; D might be TRBD1 or TRBD2, each matching 5 bases. The TCR originated in a boy less than two years old who had a stem cell transplant for SCID, so the T cells may come from the graft donor. Source: PBMCs, mostly from graft donor cells, taken 360 days after TCRalphabeta/CD19-depleted stem cell transplant. In DNA, the CDR3 is TGTGCCAGCAGTTACTCGGGGGTAGCGCGCCCCTACGAGCAGTACTTC. As protein: CASSYSGVARPYEQYF.